Each of the 13 T cell receptor beta chains below was sequenced from the same sample in a study of CD8+CD57+ T cells in acquired aplastic anemia. Genomic DNA acted as the template from which TCR beta VDJ combination and CDR3 sequence profiling were carried out. From the reads, TCRdb called clonotypes with MiXCR, one entry per CDR3 protein. The sample lists around 200,000 distinct CDR3 sequences, about half occurring once. Material for sequencing was sorted CD4+, CD8+, or CD8+CD57+ T cells (not recorded which) from PBMCs. These TCRs come from a human donor in good health, serving as a control.

This clonotype occurred many times. One junction end does not reproduce the germline sequence, and a read error may be involved. The rearrangement uses TRBV20-1 and TRBJ1-6; 8 positions agree with TRBD1. Germline CDR1 reads DFQATT; CDR2 reads SNEGSKA (reference sequence). The length of the CDR3 is 21 residues. DNA of the CDR3: TGCAGTGCTAGAGTTGGGGAAGAGGGGACAGGTACCACCTCCTATAATTCACCCCTCCGCTTT. Translated: CSARVGEEGTGTTSYNSPLRF.

The V call is TRBV10-1, the J call TRBJ2-5; 9 bases are a match to TRBD1. The germline gives CDR1 WNHNN, CDR2 SYGVQD (reference sequence). This CDR3 contains 12 residues. The V segment lost 8 bases and the J segment 10 bases; nucleotides outside the gene matches: 8. The CDR3: CASVDRGGDQYF. The CDR3 DNA reads TGCGCCAGCGTCGACAGGGGGGGAGACCAGTACTTC.

This clonotype was seen many times. A read error may be the cause here, since a much bigger clone is one base away. Without the conserved terminal phenylalanine or tryptophan, this CDR3 likely stems from a read error. V usage is TRBV2 and J usage is TRBJ2-5; no firm D call. The CDR3 covers 12 residues. The germline V and J ends were trimmed by 6 bases and 1 base, with 6 bases remaining between them. Germline CDR1 SNHLY, CDR2 FYNNEI. CDR3 coding DNA: TGTGCCAGCAGGGAAAGCCAAGAGACCCAGTACCTC. Protein product: CASRESQETQYL.

CDR3 residues: CASSDSGSSYNSPLHF. CDR3 coding DNA: TGTGCCAGCAGTGACTCAGGGAGCTCCTATAATTCACCCCTCCACTTT. The chain couples TRBV2 to TRBJ1-6; the D gene is possibly TRBD1 (5 bases). Trimming shortened V by 3 bases and J by 0 bases, and 9 bases separated the two germline ends. CDR3 length: 16 residues. CDR1 and CDR2 from the germline V gene are SNHLY and FYNNEI.

The CDR3 protein is CATSREGGGSGANVLTF. CDR3 DNA sequence: TGTGCCACCAGCAGAGAAGGGGGCGGCTCTGGGGCCAACGTCCTGACTTTC. The rearrangement uses TRBV15 and TRBJ2-6, with 7 nucleotides matching TRBD1. V lost 0 bases to trimming and J lost 0 bases; unmatched junction nucleotides: 2. The CDR3 runs 17 residues. Per germline, CDR1 LNHNV and CDR2 YYDKDF (reference sequence).

This chain joins TRBV10-2 and TRBJ1-2; the D gene is possibly TRBD1 (5 bases). The V gene's germline CDR1 is WSHSY and CDR2 SAAADI. Between the trimmed V and J ends, which lost 0 bases and 3 bases, there was a span of 11 bases. The CDR3 sequence is 15 residues long. This CDR3 is CASSESEGLYYGYTF. In DNA, the CDR3 is TGCGCCAGCAGTGAGTCTGAGGGGCTCTACTATGGCTACACCTTC.

The rearrangement joins TRBV7-9 to TRBJ1-6; TRBD1 agrees at 7 bases. The CDR3 has 14 amino acids. Germline V gene data show CDR1 as SEHNR and CDR2 as FQNEAQ (reference sequence). After removal of 5 bases from V and 8 bases from J, the junction contained 6 bases not matched to a gene. The CDR3 sequence: CASSPQGKDSPLHF. For the CDR3, the DNA is TGTGCCAGCAGCCCACAGGGGAAGGATTCACCCCTCCACTTT.

The chain links TRBV15 to TRBJ1-2; a weak D match, TRBD1 (6 bases). V was cut by 2 bases and J by 2 bases, with 9 bases left in between. CDR1 is LNHNV and CDR2 is YYDKDF in the germline V gene (reference sequence). This CDR3 contains 14 residues. CDR3 residues: CATSRRGQNYGYTF. As DNA, the CDR3 is TGTGCCACCAGCAGACGCGGACAGAACTATGGCTACACCTTC.

V and J are TRBV19 and TRBJ1-1; D unresolved. The germline gives CDR1 LNHDA, CDR2 SQIVND (reference sequence). This CDR3 contains 14 residues. V lost 3 bases to trimming and J lost 5 bases, with 13 bases between them. The CDR3 here is CASSIWATGTEAFF. Here the CDR3 DNA reads TGTGCCAGTAGTATTTGGGCAACGGGGACTGAAGCTTTCTTT. Using reference TRBV19 and TRBJ1-1 for the parts outside the CDR3, the full variable domain is DGGITQSPKYLFRKEGQNVTLSCEQNLNHDAMYWYRQDPGQGLRLIYYSQIVNDFQKGDIAEGYSVSREKKESFPLTVTSAQKNPTAFYLCASSIWATGTEAFFGQGTRLTVV.

CDR3 protein: CAISPSGGAYNEQFF. CDR3 DNA sequence: TGTGCCATCAGCCCTAGCGGGGGGGCCTACAATGAGCAGTTCTTC. The V gene is TRBV10-3, the J gene TRBJ2-1; 12 bases match TRBD2. Losses at the gene ends were 6 bases for V and 2 bases for J; bases not matched to a gene: 2. Germline V gene lookup returns CDR1 ENHRY and CDR2 SYGVKD. The CDR3 totals 15 residues.

Ten or more counts support this clonotype. The chain combines TRBV12-3 or TRBV12-4 with TRBJ1-5, with 8 bases that match TRBD1. The CDR3 is 15 amino acids. Losses at the gene ends were 6 bases for V and 4 bases for J; bases not matched to a gene: 8. The CDR3 is CASSGNRGGNQPQHF. Here the CDR3 DNA reads TGTGCCAGCAGCGGGAACAGGGGGGGGAATCAGCCCCAGCATTTT.

This clonotype was picked up one time. This sequence joins TRBV7-6 and TRBJ2-3; 7 bases line up with TRBD1. Germline values: CDR1 SGHVS, CDR2 FNYEAQ. The CDR3 runs to 15 residues. Trimming took 0 bases from V and 5 from J; bases not matched to a gene: 5. The CDR3 spells CASSLAGGREDTQYF. CDR3 DNA: TGTGCCAGCAGCTTAGCAGGGGGCCGTGAAGATACGCAGTATTTT.

Details on this clonotype: This may arise from a read error, as a much more abundant clone is one base away. This chain connects TRBV10-3 to TRBJ1-4; 11 nucleotides align to TRBD1. Trimming cost V 11 bases and J 8 bases; bases outside gene matches: 16. CDR3 length equals 16 residues. From germline, CDR1 is ENHRY and CDR2 SYGVKD. DNA for the CDR3: TGTGCCGGCAGCCTACCCGGACAGGGGGCTAGGGAAAAACTGTTTTTT. Translated: CAGSLPGQGAREKLFF.